The rows below give T cell receptor beta chains drawn from one sample of a study of blood T cell repertoires in COVID-19. Sequencing used immunoSEQ multiplex PCR; TCRdb keeps in-frame clones, though not all of them. Of more than 200,000 clones in the sample, 70% to 90% were seen once. Material for sequencing was peripheral blood. These receptors were collected from a man between 18 and 35 years old with active or convalescent COVID-19. The CDR3 runs from the conserved cysteine through the conserved F or W. Fields, in order: V gene, CDR3 length, D gene, clone size, J gene, CDR3 DNA, CDR3 protein. The D gene is left open where the match is weak. Clone size, where shown, is once, few, many, or a class for clones that have expanded.

v_call: TRBV7-3; cdr3_length: 19; d_call: TRBD2; clone_size: NA; j_call: TRBJ2-3; cdr3_nt: TGTGCCAGCAGCTTTCCCAAAAAAGGGAGCGGGGGTAGCACAGATACGCAGTATTTT; cdr3_aa: CASSFPKKGSGGSTDTQYF
v_call: TRBV5-4; cdr3_length: 16; d_call: TRBD1; clone_size: NA; j_call: TRBJ1-1; cdr3_nt: TGTGCCAGCAGCCTCATTTTCCAGGGGGCGAACACTGAAGCTTTCTTT; cdr3_aa: CASSLIFQGANTEAFF
v_call: TRBV28; cdr3_length: 16; d_call: NA; clone_size: few; j_call: TRBJ1-2; cdr3_nt: TGTGCCAGCAGTTTAGTACTGGTGCTAGCTAACTATGGCTACACCTTC; cdr3_aa: CASSLVLVLANYGYTF
v_call: TRBV19; cdr3_length: 13; d_call: TRBD1; clone_size: NA; j_call: TRBJ2-3; cdr3_nt: TGTGCCAGCACGGGACAGGGGGCTTATACGCAGTATTTT; cdr3_aa: CASTGQGAYTQYF
v_call: TRBV5-1; cdr3_length: 13; d_call: NA; clone_size: NA; j_call: TRBJ1-5; cdr3_nt: TGCGCCAGCAGCTTGTCAGGGAATCAGCCCCAGCATTTT; cdr3_aa: CASSLSGNQPQHF
v_call: TRBV6-2/TRBV6-3; cdr3_length: 14; d_call: NA; clone_size: once; j_call: TRBJ2-7; cdr3_nt: TGTGCCAGCAGTTACGGTGGGGCCTCCTACGAGCAGTACTTC; cdr3_aa: CASSYGGASYEQYF
v_call: TRBV11-3; cdr3_length: 13; d_call: NA; clone_size: NA; j_call: TRBJ2-5; cdr3_nt: TGTGCCAGCAGCTTAGGCCTACAGGAGACCCAGTACTTC; cdr3_aa: CASSLGLQETQYF
v_call: TRBV10-3; cdr3_length: 19; d_call: TRBD2; clone_size: NA; j_call: TRBJ2-2; cdr3_nt: TGTGCCATCAGTGTAGCGAGGACTAGCGGGAGGGCGAACACCGGGGAGCTGTTTTTT; cdr3_aa: CAISVARTSGRANTGELFF
v_call: TRBV10-1; cdr3_length: 18; d_call: TRBD2; clone_size: NA; j_call: TRBJ2-3; cdr3_nt: TGCGCCAGCAGTGAGTCCGTTTGGAGCGGGGGCCGCCGGGATACGCAGTATTTT; cdr3_aa: CASSESVWSGGRRDTQYF
v_call: TRBV6-6; cdr3_length: 14; d_call: NA; clone_size: NA; j_call: TRBJ1-2; cdr3_nt: TGTGCCAGCAGGATTCCCGACAGAAACTATGGCTACACCTTC; cdr3_aa: CASRIPDRNYGYTF
v_call: TRBV4-3; cdr3_length: 16; d_call: NA; clone_size: NA; j_call: TRBJ2-5; cdr3_nt: TGCGCCAGCAGCCAAGGAATTTCCACTATGGCCGAGACCCAGTACTTC; cdr3_aa: CASSQGISTMAETQYF
v_call: TRBV19; cdr3_length: 15; d_call: TRBD1; clone_size: NA; j_call: TRBJ1-6; cdr3_nt: TGTGCCAGTGGGACAGGGGGAGCCTATAATTCACCCCTCCACTTT; cdr3_aa: CASGTGGAYNSPLHF
v_call: TRBV5-4; cdr3_length: 11; d_call: NA; clone_size: NA; j_call: TRBJ2-3; cdr3_nt: TGTGCCAGCAGTTACGAGGATACGCAGTATTTT; cdr3_aa: CASSYEDTQYF
v_call: TRBV20-1; cdr3_length: 11; d_call: NA; clone_size: NA; j_call: TRBJ2-1; cdr3_nt: TGCAGTGCTCCCGTCCAGTATCTGCAGTTCTTC; cdr3_aa: CSAPVQYLQFF
v_call: TRBV19; cdr3_length: 13; d_call: NA; clone_size: NA; j_call: TRBJ1-5; cdr3_nt: TGTGCCAGTAGCTACAGTAGCAATCAGCCCCAGCATTTT; cdr3_aa: CASSYSSNQPQHF
v_call: TRBV3-1/TRBV3-2; cdr3_length: 15; d_call: TRBD1; clone_size: few; j_call: TRBJ1-5; cdr3_nt: TGTGCCAGCAGCTACGGGACAGGGAATGATCAGCCCCAGCATTTT; cdr3_aa: CASSYGTGNDQPQHF
v_call: TRBV19; cdr3_length: 15; d_call: TRBD2; clone_size: NA; j_call: TRBJ2-5; cdr3_nt: TGTGCCAGTAGGAGGACTAGCGGGACACAAGAGACCCAGTACTTC; cdr3_aa: CASRRTSGTQETQYF
v_call: TRBV11-1; cdr3_length: 14; d_call: TRBD2; clone_size: few; j_call: TRBJ2-7; cdr3_nt: TGTGCCAGCAAGTCTAGCGGGCTTCCCTACGAGCAGTACTTC; cdr3_aa: CASKSSGLPYEQYF
v_call: TRBV19; cdr3_length: 16; d_call: NA; clone_size: NA; j_call: TRBJ1-1; cdr3_nt: TGTGCCAGTAGTGTGCGACTCAGATTGGGGAACACTGAAGCTTTCTTT; cdr3_aa: CASSVRLRLGNTEAFF
v_call: TRBV9; cdr3_length: 16; d_call: TRBD1; clone_size: NA; j_call: TRBJ2-3; cdr3_nt: TGTGCCAGCAGCGACGGACAGGTGGTGGGGACAGATACGCAGTATTTT; cdr3_aa: CASSDGQVVGTDTQYF
v_call: TRBV11-2; cdr3_length: 15; d_call: NA; clone_size: NA; j_call: TRBJ1-1; cdr3_nt: TGTGCCAGCAGCTTAGATGGCAGCCAGGGGACTGAAGCTTTCTTT; cdr3_aa: CASSLDGSQGTEAFF
v_call: TRBV11-3; cdr3_length: 15; d_call: TRBD2; clone_size: once; j_call: TRBJ2-1; cdr3_nt: TGTGCCAGCAGCCCCGGCGGGGGGCCAGACAATGAGCAGTTCTTC; cdr3_aa: CASSPGGGPDNEQFF
v_call: TRBV14; cdr3_length: 15; d_call: NA; clone_size: NA; j_call: TRBJ1-1; cdr3_nt: TGTGCCAGCAGCCTCTCGGGTGGGGGGTACACTGAAGCTTTCTTT; cdr3_aa: CASSLSGGGYTEAFF
v_call: TRBV5-4; cdr3_length: 15; d_call: TRBD2; clone_size: NA; j_call: TRBJ2-5; cdr3_nt: TGTGCCAGCAGCCCCGCTGCAAGCGGGGGGGCACCCCAGTACTTC; cdr3_aa: CASSPAASGGAPQYF
v_call: TRBV19; cdr3_length: 14; d_call: NA; clone_size: NA; j_call: TRBJ1-1; cdr3_nt: TGTGCCAGTAGTATACGGGGAGGGAACACTGAAGCTTTCTTT; cdr3_aa: CASSIRGGNTEAFF
v_call: TRBV11-2; cdr3_length: 15; d_call: TRBD1; clone_size: NA; j_call: TRBJ1-6; cdr3_nt: TGTGCCAGCAGCTCCGGACAGGGGGGGAATTCACCCCTCCACTTT; cdr3_aa: CASSSGQGGNSPLHF
v_call: TRBV29-1; cdr3_length: 12; d_call: NA; clone_size: once; j_call: TRBJ1-2; cdr3_nt: TGCAGCGTGGCTCCATCTAACTATGGCTACACCTTC; cdr3_aa: CSVAPSNYGYTF
v_call: TRBV4-3; cdr3_length: 19; d_call: TRBD2; clone_size: NA; j_call: TRBJ2-3; cdr3_nt: TGCGCCAGCAGCCAGGGACTAGCGGGAGTGAGCACTTTAGAGGATACGCAGTATTTT; cdr3_aa: CASSQGLAGVSTLEDTQYF
v_call: TRBV19; cdr3_length: 16; d_call: NA; clone_size: NA; j_call: TRBJ1-5; cdr3_nt: TGTGCCAGTAGCGCATTCAGGGGACAAGGCAATCAGCCCCAGCATTTT; cdr3_aa: CASSAFRGQGNQPQHF
v_call: TRBV19; cdr3_length: 17; d_call: NA; clone_size: NA; j_call: TRBJ1-2; cdr3_nt: TGTGCCAGTACAGGGGCTCCGGCAGGGCTTAACAACTATGGCTACACCTTC; cdr3_aa: CASTGAPAGLNNYGYTF
v_call: TRBV9; cdr3_length: 14; d_call: NA; clone_size: NA; j_call: TRBJ2-4; cdr3_nt: TGTGCCAGCAGCGTAGGCGGGCCCAAAAACATTCAGTACTTC; cdr3_aa: CASSVGGPKNIQYF
v_call: TRBV5-3; cdr3_length: 16; d_call: NA; clone_size: NA; j_call: TRBJ1-3; cdr3_nt: TGTGCCAGAAGTGAAGGAAGAGGGTATACTGGAAACACCATATATTTT; cdr3_aa: CARSEGRGYTGNTIYF
v_call: TRBV27; cdr3_length: 13; d_call: NA; clone_size: NA; j_call: TRBJ2-5; cdr3_nt: TGTGCCAGCAGTCCGAGTGCCCAAGAGACCCAGTACTTC; cdr3_aa: CASSPSAQETQYF
v_call: TRBV6-2/TRBV6-3; cdr3_length: 17; d_call: NA; clone_size: NA; j_call: TRBJ2-1; cdr3_nt: TGTGCCAGCAGTTACCCACAAGCGGATCTCATCGCGGATGAGCAGTTCTTC; cdr3_aa: CASSYPQADLIADEQFF
v_call: TRBV7-9; cdr3_length: 15; d_call: TRBD1; clone_size: NA; j_call: TRBJ1-3; cdr3_nt: TGTGCCAGCAGTATCAACAGGGGCTCTGGAAACACCATATATTTT; cdr3_aa: CASSINRGSGNTIYF
v_call: TRBV28; cdr3_length: 14; d_call: TRBD1; clone_size: NA; j_call: TRBJ1-5; cdr3_nt: TGTGCCAGCAGTTCAACAGGGGGCAATCAGCCCCAGCATTTT; cdr3_aa: CASSSTGGNQPQHF
v_call: TRBV27; cdr3_length: 14; d_call: NA; clone_size: NA; j_call: TRBJ1-1; cdr3_nt: TGTGCCAGCAGAGACCTGACAGGGAACACTGAAGCTTTCTTT; cdr3_aa: CASRDLTGNTEAFF
v_call: TRBV19; cdr3_length: 16; d_call: TRBD1; clone_size: NA; j_call: TRBJ2-2; cdr3_nt: TGTGCCAGTAGTATAATCCGAGACAGGGTTACCGGGGAGCTGTTTTTT; cdr3_aa: CASSIIRDRVTGELFF
v_call: TRBV15; cdr3_length: 13; d_call: NA; clone_size: NA; j_call: TRBJ2-7; cdr3_nt: TGTGCCACCAGGGTCCAGGGTAACAACGAGCAGTACTTC; cdr3_aa: CATRVQGNNEQYF
v_call: TRBV2; cdr3_length: 11; d_call: NA; clone_size: NA; j_call: TRBJ1-6; cdr3_nt: TGTGCCACTTCAGACGGGTCACCCCTCCACTTT; cdr3_aa: CATSDGSPLHF
v_call: TRBV7-9; cdr3_length: 16; d_call: TRBD2; clone_size: NA; j_call: TRBJ2-3; cdr3_nt: TGTGCCAGCAGCCCGACTAGCGGGAGGTTCGCAGATACGCAGTATTTT; cdr3_aa: CASSPTSGRFADTQYF
v_call: TRBV4-3; cdr3_length: 14; d_call: TRBD2; clone_size: few; j_call: TRBJ2-2; cdr3_nt: TGCGCCAGCAGCTCCGGGACTAGTACCGGGGAGCTGTTTTTT; cdr3_aa: CASSSGTSTGELFF
v_call: TRBV9; cdr3_length: 14; d_call: NA; clone_size: once; j_call: TRBJ1-2; cdr3_nt: TGTGCCAGCAGCGTAGCTACGACTTGGTATGGCTACACCTTC; cdr3_aa: CASSVATTWYGYTF
v_call: TRBV7-2; cdr3_length: 15; d_call: TRBD1; clone_size: NA; j_call: TRBJ1-5; cdr3_nt: TGTGCCAGCAGCTCCGGGACAGGGTTGCATCAGCCCCAGCATTTT; cdr3_aa: CASSSGTGLHQPQHF
v_call: TRBV7-2; cdr3_length: 18; d_call: TRBD2; clone_size: NA; j_call: TRBJ2-3; cdr3_nt: TGTGCCAGCAGTCTCAGCGGGGGGGGAAAACTTAGCACAGATACGCAGTATTTT; cdr3_aa: CASSLSGGGKLSTDTQYF
v_call: TRBV7-9; cdr3_length: 13; d_call: NA; clone_size: few; j_call: TRBJ2-2; cdr3_nt: TGTGCCAGCAGCTTACTTGACACCGGGGAGCTGTTTTTT; cdr3_aa: CASSLLDTGELFF
v_call: TRBV5-1; cdr3_length: 14; d_call: TRBD1; clone_size: few; j_call: TRBJ1-5; cdr3_nt: TGCGCCAGCAGGCCGGACAGGGGCAATCAGCCCCAGCATTTT; cdr3_aa: CASRPDRGNQPQHF
v_call: TRBV30; cdr3_length: 13; d_call: NA; clone_size: NA; j_call: TRBJ1-1; cdr3_nt: TGTGCCTGGTCGCGGGGTGGGAACACTGAAGCTTTCTTT; cdr3_aa: CAWSRGGNTEAFF
v_call: TRBV7-2; cdr3_length: 17; d_call: TRBD2; clone_size: once; j_call: TRBJ2-3; cdr3_nt: TGTGCCAGCAGCCTGAGGGAGACTAGCGGGAAGTTAGATACGCAGTATTTT; cdr3_aa: CASSLRETSGKLDTQYF
v_call: TRBV6-6; cdr3_length: 15; d_call: NA; clone_size: NA; j_call: TRBJ1-5; cdr3_nt: TGTGCCAGCAGCCCCCAAGGCAGGGGCAATCAGCCCCAGCATTTT; cdr3_aa: CASSPQGRGNQPQHF